This T cell receptor (beta chain) derives from a study of OX40 agonist ivuxolimab in advanced cancers. Study-wide context: Ivuxolimab, which targeted the costimulatory receptor OX40 (CD134), was an agonistic, fully human IgG2 monoclonal antibody. Intravenous ivuxolimab was administered to patients every 2 weeks at six dose levels: 0.01, 0.1, 0.3, 1.5, 3 and 10 mg/kg. Of the roughly 54 patients in dose escalation, some 20 had hepatocellular carcinoma, some 15 had melanoma, 9 had renal cell carcinoma and 9 had head and neck cancer. In the dose-escalation cohort, more than 75% of patients were male, and the mean age was about 55 years, with a range of roughly 20 to 80. Prior anti-PD-1, anti-PD-L1 or anti-CTLA-4 therapy was permitted, and approximately 40% of dose-escalation patients had received checkpoint inhibitors. Three dose-escalation patients achieved partial responses, one with hepatocellular carcinoma and two with cutaneous melanoma. The point of sequencing TCRbeta in the periphery was to test whether ivuxolimab changed TCR sequence diversity and drove clonal T-cell expansion. The paper describes the monotherapy dose-escalation part (N of about 52 patients) of the phase I trial of ivuxolimab. What the study reported, not specific to this receptor: Low levels of normalized T-cell clonal expansion were also seen in some patients who did not respond. Which antigens the clonally expanded peripheral T cells were specific for was not determined. At doses from 0.1 to 3.0 mg/kg, clonal expansion was seen in both CD4+ and CD8+ blood T cells between baseline and week 6. In the 0.1-3.0 mg/kg groups, partial responders had among the lowest normalized peripheral clonal expansion, particularly in CD8+ T cells. After ivuxolimab, CD8+ T cells had more expanded clones than CD4+ T cells on average.

The germline V gene gives CDR1 as SGHAT and CDR2 as FQNNGV. There are 14 amino acids in the CDR3, from cysteine to phenylalanine inclusive. Solely the CDR3 DNA is kept, with 42 bases framed from the first base. V is cut by 5 bases and J by 2 bases, and the space between the germline ends is 12 bases. On this clone: The antigen it binds to is not known. There are no base qualities to consult, and no much larger clone falls within one base.

The trial excluded patients who had a history of autoimmune disease or who were on systemic immunosuppression. In every dose cohort, peripheral blood was drawn for TCR sequencing at baseline, cycle 4 day 1, and cycle 7 day 1. The samples were drawn from a first-in-human, open-label, multicenter phase I dose-escalation trial of ivuxolimab. Adults with locally advanced or metastatic melanoma, renal cell carcinoma, hepatocellular carcinoma or head and neck squamous cell carcinoma were enrolled in the trial. Before TCR sequencing, CD4+ T cells and CD8+ T cells from peripheral blood were sorted into separate populations. For sequencing of the TCRbeta CDR3 region, genomic DNA was extracted from the sorted cells. The immunoSEQ Assay was used for sequencing of TCRbeta CDR3 regions. TCRdb stores this immuneACCESS table with in-frame sequences only. Part of the clones is absent; in the studies checked, under half of the shortfall reflects unresolved V genes, and no reason is known for the rest. In this sample the table shows 50,000 to 75,000 clones, 70% to 90% of which occur a single time. The ten largest clones capture roughly 1.2% of the sample.

The material was CD4+ or CD8+ T cells sorted from blood, obtained in a trial of the OX40 agonist ivuxolimab. The receptor was isolated from an adult with an advanced solid tumor such as melanoma, head and neck, liver or kidney cancer. The chain is encoded by TRBV11-2 joined to TRBJ2-5; TRBD2 is possibly the D segment (5 matching bases). At the DNA level, the sequence is TGTGCCAGCAGCGGTCCCGGGATACAAGAGACCCAGTACTTC. Translated, it gives CASSGPGIQETQYF.